This TCR beta chain was recovered during a study of blood T cell repertoires in COVID-19 (dated by TCRdb to about 2020). Regarding the complete study: Samples covering the acute and convalescent phases of COVID-19 were provided by collaborators in the United States, Italy and Spain. Nearly every sample came with metadata listing a de-identified subject ID, COVID-19 status, age in years and sex. Subjects who had been exposed to COVID-19, were actively infected with it, or had recovered from it provided the deeply sampled blood TCRbeta repertoires that made up the dataset. The material from the prospective study consisted of cDNA or gDNA derived from T cells, B-cell-depleted T cells, or PBMCs. Samples were obtained from the ongoing ImmuneRACE study (first 160 participants) and from some 1,200 subjects provided by 6 global collaborators. Where available, HLA class I and class II types were obtained from metadata supplied by the sample provider rather than from assay-based typing. The repertoires were released in a freely available public database meant as a resource for research on the immune response to SARS-CoV-2.

Whole blood was collected in K2EDTA tubes by collaborating institutions according to the institutions' own protocols. For TCRbeta analysis, collaborators shipped samples as frozen whole blood, isolated PBMCs, or DNA extracted from either of those sample types. TCRbeta CDR3 regions were amplified from genomic DNA using the immunoSEQ Assay, a bias-controlled multiplex PCR. The published analysis was carried out like this. Within the assay, amplification of reference gene primers was used to estimate how many nucleated cells each sample contained. To quantify the absolute abundance of each unique TCRbeta CDR3 rearrangement, sequence reads were collapsed and filtered. For each sample, productive Simpson clonality was calculated as the square root of Simpson's diversity index over productive rearrangements. Held by TCRdb, this immuneACCESS table contains in-frame sequences only and omits some clones. Under half of the omission traces to an unresolved V gene where checked; the cause of the rest is unknown. The V and J calls and clone size were taken over from that table, and D and trimming were inferred from the DNA. The sample yields about 200,000 clones; around 84% were counted once. Of the sample, 20% falls within the top ten clones.

The CDR1 and CDR2 encoded by the germline V gene (reference sequence) are SEHNR and FQNEAQ. Germline trimming amounts to 5 bases on V and 1 base on J, with 4 as the count of junction bases outside the gene matches. Spanning cysteine to phenylalanine, the CDR3 consists of 15 amino acids. This entry keeps only the CDR3 DNA: 45 bases, framed from base 1. Overall study results and their limits: Clinical and demographic metadata were provided uncurated, with the amount varying by source and participant.

For this clone: Its antigen remains undetermined. No base quality information exists; no much larger clone differs at one position.

This clonotype originated in a human donor in a cohort sampled during active COVID-19. The V and J segments used are TRBV7-9 and TRBJ2-3, with 9 middle bases fitting TRBD2. Sequencing input: peripheral blood. The CDR3 region reads CASSLSGGRTDTQYF. The DNA sequence is as follows: TGTGCCAGCAGCCTTAGCGGGGGCCGCACAGATACGCAGTATTTT.